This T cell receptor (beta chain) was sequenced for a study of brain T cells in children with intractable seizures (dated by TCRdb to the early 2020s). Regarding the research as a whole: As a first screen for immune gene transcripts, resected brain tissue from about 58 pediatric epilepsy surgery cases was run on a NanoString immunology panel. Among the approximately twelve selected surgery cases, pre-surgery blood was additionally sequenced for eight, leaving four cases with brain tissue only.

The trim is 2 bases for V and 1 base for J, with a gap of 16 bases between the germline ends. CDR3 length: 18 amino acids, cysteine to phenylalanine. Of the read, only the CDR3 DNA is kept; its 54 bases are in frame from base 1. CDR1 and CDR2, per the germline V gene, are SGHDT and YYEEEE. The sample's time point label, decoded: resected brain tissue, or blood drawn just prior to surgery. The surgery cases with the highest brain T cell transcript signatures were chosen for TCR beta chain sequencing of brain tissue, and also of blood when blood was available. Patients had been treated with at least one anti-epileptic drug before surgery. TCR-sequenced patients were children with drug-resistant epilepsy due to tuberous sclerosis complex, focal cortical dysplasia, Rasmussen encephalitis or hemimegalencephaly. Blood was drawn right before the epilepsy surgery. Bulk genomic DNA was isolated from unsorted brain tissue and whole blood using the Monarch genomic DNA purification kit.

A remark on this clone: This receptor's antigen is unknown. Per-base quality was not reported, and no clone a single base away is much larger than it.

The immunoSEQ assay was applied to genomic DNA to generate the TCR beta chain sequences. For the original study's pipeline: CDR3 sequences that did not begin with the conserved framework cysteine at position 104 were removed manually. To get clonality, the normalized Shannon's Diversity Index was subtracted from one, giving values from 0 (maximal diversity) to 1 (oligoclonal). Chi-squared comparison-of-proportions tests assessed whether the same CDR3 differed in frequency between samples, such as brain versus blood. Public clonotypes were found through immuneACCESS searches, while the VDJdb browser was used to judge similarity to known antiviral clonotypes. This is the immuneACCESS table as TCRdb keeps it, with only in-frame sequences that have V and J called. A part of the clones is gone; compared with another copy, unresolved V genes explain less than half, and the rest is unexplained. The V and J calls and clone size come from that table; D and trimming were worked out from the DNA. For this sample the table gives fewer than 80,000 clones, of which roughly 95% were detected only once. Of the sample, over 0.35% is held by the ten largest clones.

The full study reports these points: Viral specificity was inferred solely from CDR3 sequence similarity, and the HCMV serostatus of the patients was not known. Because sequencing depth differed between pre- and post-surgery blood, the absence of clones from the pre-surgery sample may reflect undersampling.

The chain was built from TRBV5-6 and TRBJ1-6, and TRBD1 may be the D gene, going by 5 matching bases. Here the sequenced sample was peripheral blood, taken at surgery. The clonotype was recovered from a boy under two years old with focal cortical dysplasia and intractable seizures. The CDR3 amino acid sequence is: CASSFRVGGGSYNSPLHF. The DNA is TGTGCCAGCAGCTTCCGGGTCGGGGGAGGTTCCTATAATTCACCCCTCCACTTT. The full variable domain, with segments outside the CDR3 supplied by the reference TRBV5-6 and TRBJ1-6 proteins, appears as DAGVTQSPTHLIKTRGQQVTLRCSPKSGHDTVSWYQQALGQGPQFIFQYYEEEERQRGNFPDRFSGHQFPNYSSELNVNALLLGDSALYLCASSFRVGGGSYNSPLHFGNGTRLTVT.